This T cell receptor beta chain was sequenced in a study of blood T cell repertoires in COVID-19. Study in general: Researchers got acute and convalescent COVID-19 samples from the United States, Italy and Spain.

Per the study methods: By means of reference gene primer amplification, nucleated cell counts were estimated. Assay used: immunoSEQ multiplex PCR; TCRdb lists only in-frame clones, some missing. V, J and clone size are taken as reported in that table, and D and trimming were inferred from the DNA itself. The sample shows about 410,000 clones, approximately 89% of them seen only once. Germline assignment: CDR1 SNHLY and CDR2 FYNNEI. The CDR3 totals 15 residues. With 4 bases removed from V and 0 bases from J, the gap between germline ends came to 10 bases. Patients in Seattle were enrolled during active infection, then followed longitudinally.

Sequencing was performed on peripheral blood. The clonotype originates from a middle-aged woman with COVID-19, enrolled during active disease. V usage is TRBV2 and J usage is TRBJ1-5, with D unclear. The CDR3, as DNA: TGTGCCAGCAGTGTCAGGCAGGATAGCAATCAGCCCCAGCATTTT. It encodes CASSVRQDSNQPQHF.